The T cell receptor (beta chain) described here comes from a study of shared clonotypes between healthy human individuals. The V segment lost 2 bases and the J segment 0 bases; nucleotides outside the gene matches: 8. Germline V gives CDR1 GTSNPN, CDR2 SVGIG (reference sequence). This CDR3 spans 16 amino acids. In the naive CD8 group, cells lacked CD45RO and were positively selected for CCR7, so terminally differentiated effector memory CD45RA+ cells were left out. Data came from immunoSEQ multiplex PCR; TCRdb stores just in-frame clones and leaves some out. The repertoire holds roughly 2,000,000 clones, 85% to 95% seen once, with 1.2% in the top ten.

The rearrangement uses TRBV30 and TRBJ2-5; 8 bases line up with TRBD1. Specimen: naive CD8+ T cells sorted from blood. This TCR derives from a man younger than 35 in good health. CDR3 in amino acids: CAWSPGTGVYQETQYF. The CDR3 DNA sequence: TGTGCCTGGAGTCCGGGGACAGGTGTTTACCAAGAGACCCAGTACTTC.